Listed below are T cell receptor beta chains from one sample, sequenced in a study of CD8+CD57+ T cells in acquired aplastic anemia. One entry per CDR3 protein results from TCRdb running MiXCR on the reads. This repertoire shows under 200,000 distinct CDR3 sequences, approximately 40% found once; its top ten account for under 1.2%. Sequencing was performed on sorted CD4+, CD8+, or CD8+CD57+ T cells (not recorded which) from PBMCs. The receptors here all came from a human donor in good health. CDR3s include the opening cysteine and the closing phenylalanine or tryptophan. The D gene is left open where the match is weak. Size is stated for part of the rows, as once, few or many counts, or as a class when the clone is expanded.

TRBD2	NA	TRBJ2-7	TRBV10-3	15	CAISESGGRGDEQYF	TGTGCCATCAGTGAGTCGGGCGGGAGAGGAGACGAGCAGTACTTC
TRBD1	NA	TRBJ1-6	TRBV20-1	15	CSARDHSRGNSPLHF	TGCAGTGCTAGAGATCACAGCAGGGGGAATTCACCCCTCCACTTT
TRBD1	NA	TRBJ2-7	TRBV24-1	14	CATSEGQGLYEQYF	TGTGCCACCAGTGAAGGACAGGGCCTCTACGAGCAGTACTTC
NA	many	TRBJ1-5	TRBV11-2	13	CASSLFRGQPQHF	TGTGCCAGCAGCCTTTTCCGTGGGCAGCCCCAGCATTTT
TRBD1	NA	TRBJ1-6	TRBV10-3	13	CASRGTGVSPLHF	TGTGCCAGCAGGGGGACAGGGGTGTCACCCCTCCACTTT
NA	NA	TRBJ1-1	TRBV24-1	14	CATSDSGRQTEAFF	TGTGCCACCAGTGATTCTGGTCGTCAAACTGAAGCTTTCTTT
TRBD1	NA	TRBJ2-2	TRBV2	15	CASSTRTGRTGELFF	TGTGCCAGCAGTACTCGGACAGGGCGTACCGGGGAGCTGTTTTTT
NA	NA	TRBJ1-1	TRBV25-1	15	CACTRWGGVNTEAFF	TGTGCCTGCACCAGGTGGGGTGGAGTGAACACTGAAGCTTTCTTT
NA	NA	TRBJ1-1	TRBV2	14	CASSWAGLNTEAFF	TGTGCCAGCAGCTGGGCAGGGCTGAACACTGAAGCTTTCTTT
TRBD1	many	TRBJ1-1	TRBV6-1	13	CASSTQGALEAFF	TGTGCCAGCAGTACCCAGGGGGCCTTGGAAGCTTTCTTT
NA	NA	TRBJ1-6	TRBV6-4	13	CASSDGLGSPLHF	TGTGCCAGCAGTGACGGGTTGGGTTCACCCCTCCACTTT
NA	NA	TRBJ1-1	TRBV19	13	CASSATANTEALF	TGTGCCAGTAGTGCCACAGCGAACACTGAAGCTTTGTTT
TRBD2	many	TRBJ2-5	TRBV11-2	17	CASSAPGLAGIQETQYF	TGTGCCAGCAGCGCACCGGGACTAGCGGGGATACAAGAGACCCAGTACTTC
TRBD1	NA	TRBJ1-2	TRBV6-5	14	CASSSQGPGYGYTF	TGTGCCAGCAGTTCACAGGGGCCTGGATATGGCTACACCTTC
NA	few	TRBJ1-4	TRBV6-5	18	CASSYTPPSLGPAEKLFF	TGTGCCAGCAGTTACACTCCCCCGTCCCTGGGTCCGGCTGAAAAACTGTTTTTT
TRBD1	NA	TRBJ1-2	TRBV29-1	13	CSVELQGDYGYTF	TGCAGCGTTGAACTGCAGGGGGACTATGGCTACACCTTC
NA	NA	TRBJ2-2	TRBV24-1	14	CATSDLLPTGELFF	TGTGCCACCAGTGATTTGCTACCGACCGGGGAGCTGTTTTTT
NA	few	TRBJ2-3	TRBV20-1	13	CSASLAAPDTQYF	TGCAGTGCTAGTCTGGCAGCCCCAGATACGCAGTATTTT
NA	many	TRBJ2-3	TRBV10-1	13	CASSGYITDTQYF	TGCGCCAGCAGTGGATATATCACAGATACGCAGTATTTT
NA	many	TRBJ1-4	TRBV7-9	16	CASSPTAYTTNEKLFF	TGTGCCAGCAGCCCGACAGCCTACACAACTAATGAAAAACTGTTTTTT
TRBD2	few	TRBJ2-1	TRBV20-1	12	CSARLGGGASFF	TGCAGTGCTAGGTTGGGCGGGGGGGCCTCATTCTTC
NA	NA	TRBJ2-7	TRBV15	15	CATSRDREASYEQYF	TGTGCCACCAGCAGAGACAGGGAAGCATCCTACGAGCAGTACTTC
TRBD1	few	TRBJ1-2	TRBV15	15	CATSSRTGANYGYTF	TGTGCCACCAGCTCCCGGACAGGGGCTAACTATGGCTACACCTTC
TRBD2	NA	TRBJ2-7	TRBV2	14	CASAVLAGGYEQYF	TGTGCCAGCGCCGTACTAGCGGGAGGCTACGAGCAGTACTTC
NA	many	TRBJ1-5	TRBV5-5	14	CASSLTTSNQPQHF	TGTGCCAGCAGCTTGACCACGAGCAATCAGCCCCAGCATTTT
NA	many	TRBJ2-7	TRBV5-1	16	CASSLAGGVSSYEQYF	TGCGCCAGCAGCTTGGCCGGAGGGGTCAGCTCCTACGAGCAGTACTTC